This entry lists 2 T cell receptor beta chains sequenced from one sample in a study of multiple sclerosis patients with progressive multifocal leukoencephalopathy. TCRdb keeps only in-frame clones here, not all; method: immunoSEQ multiplex PCR. The table includes about 25,000 clones, 85% to 95% detected once. The time point: approximately 11 months of natalizumab therapy. The sequencing here drew on PBMCs, taken from a patient treated with natalizumab. The receptors were gathered from a man under 40 with multiple sclerosis.

The rearrangement joins TRBV27 to TRBJ2-1; D is perhaps TRBD2 (5 bases). Trimming pared 5 bases from V and 5 bases from J, leaving 13 bases between. This CDR3 region has 14 residues. Germline-derived CDR1 and CDR2 are MNHEY and SMNVEV (reference sequence). The CDR3 DNA reads TGTGCCAGCAGTGGGTTAGCGTTCAACAATGAGCAGTTCTTC. Residues: CASSGLAFNNEQFF.

The chain recombines TRBV13 with TRBJ1-2; 9 nucleotides line up with TRBD1. Germline V gives CDR1 PRHDT, CDR2 FYEKMQ (reference sequence). The length of the CDR3 is 16 residues. With 5 bases clipped from V and 8 bases from J, the junction kept 15 bases outside the gene matches. In DNA form, the CDR3 reads TGTGCCAGCAGCCCGGCCCACTCCGACAGGGGGAGAGGCTACACCTTC. This translates into CASSPAHSDRGRGYTF.